The clone carrying this T cell receptor beta chain came up many times. These data originate in a study of human T cells and chemical hapten exposure. Study information: There were per-sample TCR yield variations, arising mainly from small pooled library volume differences.

During construction of the library, unique molecular identifiers were attached to individual cDNA molecules for quantitative, reproducible TCR counting. In the study's own analysis: Samples ranged from roughly 23,224 to 700,000 TCRs, with a median of approximately 91,000. TCRdb itself ran the RACE reads through MiXCR, one entry per CDR3 protein. The V and J calls and clone size are TCRdb's, not the authors'. This sample carries 100,000 to 150,000 distinct CDR3 sequences, 8.5% to 9.5% of them seen once, and the ten largest clones take under 2%. Time point described: healthy volunteer bleed at 2 weeks. RNA extraction used unfractionated whole blood as the source of total RNA. The receptor comes from a male donor in good health. Some clones in this sample may be carry-over from other donors' samples. The sample was whole blood.

The CDR3 loop reads CASSRDRAIVEAFF. In nucleotides, the CDR3 is TGTGCCAGCAGCCGGGACAGGGCGATCGTTGAAGCTTTCTTT. V usage is TRBV7-3 and J usage is TRBJ1-1, with 9 bases lining up with TRBD1. The CDR3 length is 14 residues. Germline V gene sequence: CDR1 SGHTA, CDR2 FQGTGA. V dropped 5 bases and J dropped 7; count of bases not matched to a gene: 8.